Described below is a single T cell receptor beta chain sequence and its context. Study processing details: Reference gene primer amplification in the assay estimated nucleated cell counts. Measured with immunoSEQ multiplex PCR; TCRdb has only the in-frame clones, and not every one. For V, J and clone size, that table is used; D and trimming come from the DNA. The sample lists 24,000 or so clones, approximately 90% occurring once. Looked up from germline, CDR1 is MNHEY and CDR2 is SVGAGI. The CDR3 consists of 14 residues. Trimming took 7 bases from V and 11 from J, leaving 21 bases between them. This sample stems from a study of blood T cell repertoires in COVID-19. Whole-study context: The samples span acute and convalescent COVID-19 from the United States, Italy and Spain.

The chain combines TRBV6-5 with TRBJ1-5; a weak D match, TRBD1 (5 bases). The sample consisted of peripheral blood. The receptor's source is a woman at least 80 years old with acute or convalescent COVID-19. The CDR3 nucleotides read TGTGCCAGCACAGGGACTGGACCGGAGTCGGCCCAGCATTTT. Encoded protein: CASTGTGPESAQHF.